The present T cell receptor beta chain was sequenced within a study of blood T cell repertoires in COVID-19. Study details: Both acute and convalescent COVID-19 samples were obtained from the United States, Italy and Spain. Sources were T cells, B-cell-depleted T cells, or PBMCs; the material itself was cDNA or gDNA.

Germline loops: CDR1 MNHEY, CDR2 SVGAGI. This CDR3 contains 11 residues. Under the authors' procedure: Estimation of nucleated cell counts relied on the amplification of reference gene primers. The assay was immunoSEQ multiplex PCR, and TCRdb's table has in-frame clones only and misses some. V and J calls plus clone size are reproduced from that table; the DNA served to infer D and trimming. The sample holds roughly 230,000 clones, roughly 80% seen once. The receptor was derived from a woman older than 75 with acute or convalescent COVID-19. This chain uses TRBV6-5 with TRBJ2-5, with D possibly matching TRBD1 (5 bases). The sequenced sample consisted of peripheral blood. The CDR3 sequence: CAGRDLETQYF. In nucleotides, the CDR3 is TGTGCTGGCAGGGATTTGGAGACCCAGTACTTC.